This T cell receptor (beta chain) was sequenced during a study of PD-1 blockade in classical Hodgkin lymphoma. Findings and limits, study-wide: Reports described newly diagnosed patients as having lower baseline TCR diversity than healthy donors. Significant TCR diversity gains by C4D1 occurred in CD4+ but not CD8+ cells. Those patients who began receiving nivolumab less than 1 year after ASCT had lower diversity, and they were excluded.

A remark on this clone: Its target is not known.

Clones were read by immunoSEQ multiplex PCR, and TCRdb kept only the in-frame ones, dropping some. The sample yields a few thousand clones, 79% seen once. This sample's time point: cycle 4 day 1 (C4D1), after more than 5 weeks of nivolumab. Every patient experienced relapse after autologous stem cell transplantation, and brentuximab vedotin exposure varied. From thawed PBMCs, CD4+ T cells were purified using magnetic negative selection. Patients reached a best response of complete response, partial response or progressive disease. The sequence came from a human donor with classical Hodgkin lymphoma. Material: CD4+ T cells from blood, obtained before the fourth cycle of nivolumab.

The chain's CDR3 is CASSEWTTNTGELFF. In nucleotides, the CDR3 is TGTGCCAGCAGTGAATGGACAACGAACACCGGGGAGCTGTTTTTT. J is TRBJ2-2 and V is TRBV28, with D possibly being TRBD1 (5 bases). Germline assignment: CDR1 MDHEN and CDR2 SYDVKM. V was pared by 5 bases and J by 0 bases, with 10 bases between. The CDR3 spans 15 residues. Full variable domain (missing parts from reference TRBV28 and TRBJ2-2): DVKVTQSSRYLVKRTGEKVFLECVQDMDHENMFWYRQDPGLGLRLIYFSYDVKMKEKGDIPEGYSVSREKKERFSLILESASTNQTSMYLCASSEWTTNTGELFFGEGSRLTVL.